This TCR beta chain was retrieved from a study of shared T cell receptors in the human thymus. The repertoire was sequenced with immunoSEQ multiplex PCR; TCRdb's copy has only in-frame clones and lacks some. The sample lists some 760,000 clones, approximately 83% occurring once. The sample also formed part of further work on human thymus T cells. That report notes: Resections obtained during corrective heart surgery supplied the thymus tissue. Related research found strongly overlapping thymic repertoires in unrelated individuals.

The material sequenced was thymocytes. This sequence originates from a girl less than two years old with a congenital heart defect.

CDR3 nucleotides: TGCGCCAGCAGCTTGGCGCTCGCTGGAACCGACAGCCTATATAATTCACCCCTCCACTTT. This sequence encodes CASSLALAGTDSLYNSPLHF. The chain couples TRBV5-1 to TRBJ1-6; perhaps TRBD1 as D (5 bases). This CDR3 is 20 amino acids long. V was clipped by 0 bases and J by 4 bases, with 23 bases between them. The germline gives CDR1 SGHRS, CDR2 YFSETQ.